This T cell receptor beta chain was identified during a study of T cell responses to AZD1222 COVID-19 vaccine (dated by TCRdb to the early 2020s). At the level of the whole study: TCR sequencing was performed for fewer than 250 trial participants, of whom roughly 200 were given two doses of AZD1222 and around 25 were given two doses of MenACWY control vaccine. Trial participants were enrolled by age into subgroups of 18-55, 56-69 and 70-plus years, and approximately 150, 30 and 60 TCR-sequenced participants, respectively, were included in these subgroups. Summary of the overall study and its limitations: Only five or six AZD1222 recipients were SARS-CoV-2 seropositive at baseline, limiting conclusions about previously exposed vaccinees. The 56-69-year group was small, and its depth increase did not reach significance, likely because of low power. No day 14 peak-response samples were available, so repertoires were characterized only after the peak T cell response. Participants were mostly white British and included more females than males, and it was suggested by the authors that clonal diversity may have been underestimated. After two AZD1222 doses, spike-specific TCR breadth and depth were significantly higher than at day 0 and than in MenACWY recipients. The whole spike protein was spanned by vaccine-associated CD4 TCRs, and dominant responses were seen in regions 160-218 and 743-854. Reportedly, close to half of the unique spike-specific TCRs recognized epitopes lying outside the regions that are mutated in the B.1.351 and B.1.1.7 variants.

Taken from the germline V gene, the CDR1 and CDR2 loops are SGHAT and FQNNGV. Relative to germline, V is missing 0 bases and J is missing 3 bases, with 10 bases of the junction outside any gene match. The CDR3 spans 18 residues, from the cysteine through the phenylalanine. Only the CDR3 DNA is retained, 54 bases long and in frame from the first base. Notes on this clone: Its cognate antigen has yet to be identified. Per-base qualities were not stored, and no clone one base away is much larger.

This specimen's time point label, per the study, means: baseline before first vaccination. The treatment or condition label, as the study defines it: meningococcal conjugate vaccine given as trial control. Vaccinee samples were obtained from the UK trials COV001 and COV002, which included a single-blind randomized controlled phase 2/3 trial of AZD1222 (ChAdOx1 nCoV-19) in healthy adults. For TCRbeta chain sequencing, PBMC samples from trial participants were taken at day 0 and at day 28 after the second dose. The CDR3 regions of human TCRbeta chains were subjected to immunosequencing. The original methods were these. TCRs in the repertoires were compared against a reference library of SARS-CoV-2-specific TCRs that had been generated with the MIRA antigen-specificity platform. Breadth meant the fraction of unique TCRs that were SARS-CoV-2-associated, whereas depth meant the fraction of total T cells that were SARS-CoV-2-associated. Using the MIRA data, each spike-specific TCR was mapped to the spike region that the TCR reacts to and placed in a CD4 or CD8 class. Log10-transformed breadth and depth values were compared by one-way ANOVA with Sidak's multiple comparisons tests. TCRdb retrieved this table from immuneACCESS and kept in-frame rearrangements only. Not all clones are present; in checked studies, unresolved V genes account for under half, and no reason is known for the remainder. The V and J calls and clone size come from that table; D and trimming were worked out from the DNA. For this sample the table gives 66,000 or so clones, of which 60% to 85% were detected only once. The ten biggest clones cover 23% of the sample.

This specimen was peripheral blood, taken on day 0 of MenACWY control vaccination. The chain employs TRBV11-2 and TRBJ1-3, and 8 junction bases match TRBD1. The sequence derives from an adult in good health. The CDR3 loop reads CASSLDFIWDRNGNTIYF. The sequence in DNA is TGTGCCAGCAGCTTAGACTTTATATGGGACAGGAATGGAAACACCATATATTTT. Supplemented by the reference TRBV11-2 and TRBJ1-3 proteins around the CDR3, the complete variable domain is EAGVAQSPRYKIIEKRQSVAFWCNPISGHATLYWYQQILGQGPKLLIQFQNNGVVDDSQLPKDRFSAERLKGVDSTLKIQPAKLEDSAVYLCASSLDFIWDRNGNTIYFGEGSWLTVV.